Each of the 20 T cell receptor beta chains below was sequenced from the same sample in a study of blood T cells in healthy people across ages. A second PCR of about 7 to 11 cycles used a sample-barcoded 5' primer and a J-beta primer mix. TCRdb processed the 5' RACE reads anew with MiXCR; each CDR3 protein has one entry. The sample records around 750,000 distinct CDR3 sequences, roughly 50% being singletons. Material for sequencing was blood. These TCRs come from an older man in good health.

This clonotype has only a few counts. The V call is TRBV7-2, the J call TRBJ1-1; the D is unclear. CDR3 length: 14 residues. Trimming shortened V by 2 bases and J by 0 bases, and 7 bases separated the two germline ends. Germline V gene lookup returns CDR1 SGHTA and CDR2 FQGNSA. CDR3 sequence: CASSLQLMNTEAFF. CDR3 coding DNA: TGTGCCAGCAGCTTACAGTTAATGAACACTGAAGCTTTCTTT.

The chain has TRBV2 and TRBJ2-3; a possible D gene is TRBD2 (6 bases). V was pared by 3 bases and J by 14 bases, with 33 bases between. This CDR3 comprises 18 residues. Germline V gene lookup returns CDR1 SNHLY and CDR2 FYNNEI. For the CDR3, the DNA is TGTGCCAGCAGTGAGGAGGGAGCGGAGTGGGGCACTCACAGATACGCGTATTTT. Its translation is CASSEEGAEWGTHRYAYF.

This chain connects TRBV29-1 to TRBJ1-1, with D perhaps matching TRBD1 (6 bases). Trimming pared 7 bases from V and 2 bases from J, leaving 23 bases between. Germline-derived CDR1 and CDR2 are SQVTM and ANQGSEA. This CDR3 contains 16 residues. CDR3 nucleotides: TGCAGCGCCGCCGGGGGGGCTGGGCGAGGCAACACTGAAGCTTTCTTT. Its translation: CSAAGGAGRGNTEAFF.

This clonotype was detected only a few times. V gene TRBV20-1 combines with J gene TRBJ2-5, with TRBD1 matching 8 bases. V was clipped by 2 bases and J by 5 bases; unmatched bases: 7. The CDR3 sequence is 14 residues long. Per the germline V gene, CDR1 is DFQATT and CDR2 is SNEGSKA (reference sequence). In nucleotides, the CDR3 is TGCAGTGCTAGAAGGACAGGGACATGGGAGACCCAGTACTTC. Encoded protein: CSARRTGTWETQYF.

V is TRBV4-2 and J is TRBJ2-3; 9 positions match TRBD2. The CDR3 has 17 amino acids. Germline CDR1 is LGHNA and CDR2 is YNFKEQ. With 0 bases clipped from V and 3 bases from J, the junction kept 7 bases outside the gene matches. The CDR3 sequence: CASSQDLNSGRTDTQYF. The CDR3 DNA follows: TGTGCCAGCAGCCAAGATCTGAATAGCGGGAGAACAGATACGCAGTATTTT.

This clonotype has just a few counts. The V gene is TRBV6-1, the J gene TRBJ1-5; D remains ambiguous. From germline, CDR1 is MNHNS and CDR2 SASEGT. V shed 2 bases and J shed 4 bases, with 3 bases lying between them. The CDR3 length is 12 residues. In DNA, the CDR3 is TGTGCCAGCAGTGAATGGAATCAGCCCCAGCATTTT. It encodes CASSEWNQPQHF.

The chain carries TRBV6-5 and TRBJ1-1; D is possibly TRBD1 (6 bases). The CDR3 has 13 amino acids. CDR1 and CDR2 (germline): MNHEY, SVGAGI. Trimming left V 8 bases short and J 3 bases short, with 13 bases between. CDR3 nucleotide sequence: TGTGCCAGCCGGGTCCCAGGGGACACTGAAGCTTTCTTT. Its translation: CASRVPGDTEAFF.

In regard to this clonotype: A much larger clone lies one base from this, so it may be a read error. The chain links TRBV12-3 or TRBV12-4 to TRBJ2-1; D is possibly TRBD2 (6 bases). The CDR3 is 14 residues long. CDR3 sequence (DNA): TGTGCCAACAGTTTTGCGTCCGCGGGAAATGAGCAGTTCTTC. Translation: CANSFASAGNEQFF.

The chain uses TRBV5-1 and TRBJ2-1, with D possibly matching TRBD1 (5 bases). Germline V lookup: CDR1 SGHRS, CDR2 YFSETQ. This CDR3 is built from 16 residues. Trimming cost V 0 bases and J 0 bases, with 10 bases left between them. The CDR3 reads CASSLEATGSYNEQFF. The CDR3 coding sequence is TGCGCCAGCAGCTTGGAGGCAACAGGCTCCTACAATGAGCAGTTCTTC.

This clonotype was seen more than once but under ten times. A read error may be the cause here, since a much bigger clone is one base away. This chain links TRBV20-1 with TRBJ2-7; 8 bases fit TRBD2. The CDR3 spans 16 residues. Germline V gene data show CDR1 as DFQATT and CDR2 as SNEGSKA (reference sequence). Trimming took 1 base from V and 7 from J; bases not matched to a gene: 15. Here the CDR3 DNA reads TGCAGTGCTAGAGGAGCTTCCGGGACTAGTAAGGATGAGCAGTACTTC. Residues: CSARGASGTSKDEQYF.

This clonotype showed up just once. The chain links TRBV7-2 to TRBJ2-7; no clear D gene. V shed 5 bases and J shed 6 bases, with 14 bases lying between them. Germline V gives CDR1 SGHTA, CDR2 FQGNSA. CDR3 length: 13 amino acids. CDR3 loop: CASSTQIQAEQYF. The CDR3 nucleotides are TGTGCCAGCAGCACCCAGATCCAGGCCGAGCAGTACTTC.

The chain combines TRBV20-1 with TRBJ2-4, with TRBD2 matching over 13 bases. Germline-derived CDR1 and CDR2 are DFQATT and SNEGSKA (reference sequence). The CDR3 totals 17 residues. V shed 1 base and J 0 bases; nucleotides not matched to a gene: 3. This CDR3 reads CSARGTSGSRAKNIQYF. The CDR3 DNA follows: TGCAGTGCTAGAGGGACTAGCGGGAGCCGAGCCAAAAACATTCAGTACTTC.

This clonotype has at least ten counts. V and J are TRBV20-1 and TRBJ2-1, with TRBD2 matching 8 bases. The CDR3 consists of 15 residues. Germline loops: CDR1 DFQATT, CDR2 SNEGSKA (reference sequence). V lost 6 bases and J lost 0; bases outside the gene matches: 7. CDR3 sequence (DNA): TGCAGTGCCCCTAGCGGGTCGAGCTCCTACAATGAGCAGTTCTTC. Its translation is CSAPSGSSSYNEQFF.

The chain combines TRBV20-1 with TRBJ2-7; TRBD2 agrees at 8 bases. This CDR3 comprises 15 residues. The ends lost 3 bases at V and 2 bases at J; junction bases unmatched: 9. Germline V gene data show CDR1 as DFQATT and CDR2 as SNEGSKA (reference sequence). In nucleotides, the CDR3 is TGCAGTGCTAGTGAGGCTAGCGGGTACCCCTACGAGCAGTACTTC. This sequence encodes CSASEASGYPYEQYF.

The chain uses TRBV28 and TRBJ2-2, with 10 bases aligning to TRBD2. There are 15 residues in the CDR3. In germline, CDR1 is MDHEN, CDR2 SYDVKM. The junction had 9 bases not matched to a gene; V was cut back by 7 bases and J by 7 bases. The chain's CDR3 is CASTLSGRGIGELFF. In nucleotides, the CDR3 is TGTGCCAGCACCTTAAGCGGGAGGGGTATCGGGGAGCTGTTTTTT.

This clonotype showed up many times. V gene TRBV30 combines with J gene TRBJ2-3; TRBD2 matches at 10 bases. In germline, CDR1 is GTSNPN, CDR2 SVGIG (reference sequence). The J segment lost 14 bases and the V segment lost 4 bases, leaving 21 bases of the junction unmatched. This CDR3 comprises 16 residues. The CDR3 here is CAWMKREGVTHRYAYF. In DNA form, the CDR3 reads TGTGCCTGGATGAAGCGGGAGGGAGTTACGCACAGATACGCGTATTTT.

This clonotype was counted between two and nine times. The chain links TRBV2 to TRBJ2-7; 12 bases fit TRBD2. This CDR3 is built from 15 residues. The trim removed 6 bases at V and 0 bases at J, leaving 3 bases unmatched. CDR1 is SNHLY and CDR2 is FYNNEI in the germline V gene. This CDR3 reads CASRRTSGTSYEQYF. CDR3 DNA sequence: TGTGCCAGCAGGAGGACTAGCGGGACCTCCTACGAGCAGTACTTC.

This clonotype has a handful of counts. The gene calls are TRBV20-1 and TRBJ2-6, with 8 nucleotides matching TRBD1. The V gene end was trimmed by 3 bases and the J gene end by 0 bases; junction bases not matched to a gene: 1. This CDR3 has 15 amino acids. Germline-derived CDR1 and CDR2 are DFQATT and SNEGSKA (reference sequence). This CDR3 is CSARQGASGANVLTF. As DNA, the CDR3 is TGCAGTGCTAGGCAGGGGGCCTCTGGGGCCAACGTCCTGACTTTC.

This clonotype was found a few times. The genes are TRBV29-1 and TRBJ2-7; 8 bases are a match to TRBD1. Germline V gives CDR1 SQVTM, CDR2 ANQGSEA. The CDR3 covers 11 residues. Trimming cost V 5 bases and J 6 bases; bases outside gene matches: 3. This chain's CDR3 is CSVTGGSEQYF. Written as DNA, the CDR3 is TGCAGCGTTACAGGGGGGAGCGAGCAGTACTTC.

This chain joins TRBV15 and TRBJ2-1, with D tentatively TRBD1 (5 bases). From germline, CDR1 is LNHNV and CDR2 YYDKDF (reference sequence). Trimming cost V 8 bases and J 4 bases, with 18 bases left between them. The CDR3 is 15 residues long. Here the CDR3 DNA reads TGTGCCACCCGCTCGTCAGGGCTAGTGTACAATGAGCAGTTCTTC. Protein product: CATRSSGLVYNEQFF.